The 20 T cell receptor beta chains presented below share a single source sample, sequenced in a study of blood T cell repertoires in COVID-19. TCRdb keeps only in-frame clones here, not all; method: immunoSEQ multiplex PCR. The sample yields about 310,000 clones, about 89% seen once. The specimen was PBMCs or T cells enriched from blood (not recorded which). Source of these receptors: a woman between 40 and 50 years old who had recovered from COVID-19.

The chain employs TRBV4-1 and TRBJ1-5, with a possible D match to TRBD1 (6 bases). This CDR3 spans 15 amino acids. Trimming shortened V by 0 bases and J by 7 bases, and 13 bases separated the two germline ends. Germline V CDR1 and CDR2: MGHRA, YSYEKL. The CDR3 sequence is CASSQEMQGRQPQHF. The CDR3 DNA reads TGCGCCAGCAGCCAAGAGATGCAGGGGCGCCAGCCCCAGCATTTT.

The rearrangement uses TRBV11-1 and TRBJ1-4; 7 nucleotides agree with TRBD1. Per the germline V gene, CDR1 is SGHAT and CDR2 is FQDESV (reference sequence). The J segment lost 8 bases and the V segment lost 3 bases, leaving 9 bases of the junction unmatched. CDR3 size: 15 residues. The CDR3, as DNA: TGTGCCAGCAGCTTGATGAGGGGGCGACAAGAAAAACTGTTTTTT. This encodes CASSLMRGRQEKLFF.

V usage is TRBV7-8 and J usage is TRBJ2-7; D may be TRBD1 (5 bases). V was cut by 1 base and J by 5 bases, with 15 bases left in between. Germline values: CDR1 SGHVS, CDR2 FQNEAQ. The CDR3 consists of 15 residues. CDR3: CASSLVGRLGDEQYF. The CDR3 bases are TGTGCCAGCAGCTTAGTCGGCCGTCTAGGGGACGAGCAGTACTTC.

This CDR3 is CASSSGQGGAGLNTEAFF. DNA of the CDR3: TGCGCCAGCAGCTCGGGACAGGGGGGCGCGGGCCTGAACACTGAAGCTTTCTTT. V gene TRBV5-1 combines with J gene TRBJ1-1; 11 bases map to TRBD1. This CDR3 region has 18 residues. J was trimmed by 0 bases and V by 3 bases; bases with no gene match: 10. Germline V gene data show CDR1 as SGHRS and CDR2 as YFSETQ.

This sequence joins TRBV21-1 and TRBJ1-5. TRBV21-1 constitutes a pseudogene. CDR3 length: 14 amino acids. CDR3 nucleotides: TGTGCCAGCAGCTCAAGGCGAGGTCTTCAGCCCCAGCATTTT. Protein sequence: CASSSRRGLQPQHF.

The chain uses TRBV29-1 and TRBJ2-1, with no clear D. Trimming removed 7 bases at V and 6 bases at J, with 10 bases between. CDR1 is SQVTM and CDR2 is ANQGSEA in the germline V gene. The CDR3 loop spans 11 amino acids. In DNA form, the CDR3 reads TGCAGCGCCCCGGGTCTCAATGAGCAGTTCTTC. Amino acids: CSAPGLNEQFF.

The J gene is TRBJ2-3, the V gene TRBV3-1 (or the pseudogene TRBV3-2); tentative D call: TRBD2 (6 bases). V gave up 2 bases and J gave up 1 base, with 7 bases separating them. The germline gives CDR1 LGHDT, CDR2 YNNKEL (reference sequence). The CDR3 runs to 14 residues. CDR3 DNA sequence: TGTGCCAGCAGCCAATGGGGGGGCACAGATACGCAGTATTTT. This sequence encodes CASSQWGGTDTQYF.

This sequence joins TRBV11-2 and TRBJ1-4; 8 nucleotides agree with TRBD1. The ends lost 0 bases at V and 8 bases at J; junction bases unmatched: 5. The CDR3 is 15 amino acids. Germline values: CDR1 SGHAT, CDR2 FQNNGV. For the CDR3, the DNA is TGTGCCAGCAGCTTAGAGGGCAGGGGGCTCGAAAAACTGTTTTTT. The encoded protein is CASSLEGRGLEKLFF.

This chain connects TRBV7-2 to TRBJ1-5; 9 bases are shared with TRBD1. V dropped 4 bases and J dropped 2; count of bases not matched to a gene: 6. The germline V gene has CDR1 SGHTA and CDR2 FQGNSA. CDR3 length: 16 residues. The CDR3 protein is CASSYNRDRGNQPQHF. In DNA form, the CDR3 reads TGTGCCAGCAGCTATAACCGGGACAGGGGCAATCAGCCCCAGCATTTT.

The V gene is TRBV3-1 (or the pseudogene TRBV3-2), the J gene TRBJ2-7; D is unresolved. This CDR3 is built from 14 residues. Germline loops: CDR1 LGHDT, CDR2 YNNKEL (reference sequence). The V end was cut by 4 bases, the J end by 7 bases, with 17 bases between. The chain's CDR3 is CASSPLVVAGEQYF. The CDR3 DNA follows: TGTGCCAGCAGCCCTTTGGTCGTAGCTGGTGAGCAGTACTTC.

The rearrangement links TRBV29-1 to TRBJ2-1; D may be TRBD2 (6 bases). The germline V and J ends were trimmed by 5 bases and 0 bases, with 14 bases remaining between them. The CDR3 is made up of 15 amino acids. Germline lookup yields CDR1 SQVTM and CDR2 ANQGSEA. DNA for the CDR3: TGCAGCGTTTCCGGGGGAGAGAGCTCCTACAATGAGCAGTTCTTC. This encodes CSVSGGESSYNEQFF.

The gene calls are TRBV24-1 and TRBJ2-3; 9 nucleotides line up with TRBD2. Germline lookup yields CDR1 KGHDR and CDR2 SFDVKD. The ends lost 3 bases at V and 0 bases at J; junction bases unmatched: 3. The CDR3 sequence is 16 residues long. CDR3: CATSDPSGISTDTQYF. The CDR3 DNA sequence: TGTGCCACCAGTGATCCTAGCGGGATTAGCACAGATACGCAGTATTTT.

V is TRBV18 and J is TRBJ1-1; possibly TRBD1 for D (5 bases). V was pared by 0 bases and J by 3 bases, with 17 bases between. The V gene's germline CDR1 is KGHSH and CDR2 LQKENI. The CDR3 covers 17 residues. Here the CDR3 DNA reads TGTGCCAGCTCACCACCGACGGGGGGACGGCAGTACACTGAAGCTTTCTTT. The encoded protein is CASSPPTGGRQYTEAFF.

J is TRBJ2-7 and V is TRBV2, with 9 nucleotides matching TRBD1. This CDR3 spans 16 amino acids. Germline-derived CDR1 and CDR2 are SNHLY and FYNNEI. Trimming removed 2 bases from V and 1 base from J; junction bases left unmatched: 6. For the CDR3, the DNA is TGTGCCAGCAGTGAAACTCGGACAGGGGTATCCTACGAGCAGTACTTC. It specifies CASSETRTGVSYEQYF.

This rearrangement joins TRBV7-9 to TRBJ2-6; the D gene is possibly TRBD2 (5 bases). This CDR3 spans 15 amino acids. V was cut by 2 bases and J by 4 bases, with 9 bases left in between. Germline V lookup: CDR1 SEHNR, CDR2 FQNEAQ (reference sequence). CDR3 protein: CASSLSGSGANVLTF. DNA of the CDR3: TGTGCCAGCAGCTTATCGGGGTCCGGGGCCAACGTCCTGACTTTC.

CDR3 region: CASRSTEVETQYF. The CDR3 DNA reads as TGTGCCAGTAGGTCTACCGAGGTGGAGACCCAGTACTTC. The rearrangement uses TRBV19 and TRBJ2-5; D ambiguous. V lost 6 bases and J 5 bases, leaving 13 bases between the germline ends. This CDR3 has 13 amino acids. The germline V gene encodes CDR1 LNHDA and CDR2 SQIVND (reference sequence).

This clone was detected only once. The J gene is TRBJ1-4, the V gene TRBV2; D is unresolved. The CDR3 consists of 15 residues. The germline V gene encodes CDR1 SNHLY and CDR2 FYNNEI. Trimming removed 6 bases from V and 4 bases from J, with 15 bases in between. The CDR3 coding sequence is TGTGCCAGCAGCCTCGAGAAGAGAGTTAATGAAAAACTGTTTTTT. Translated: CASSLEKRVNEKLFF. Together with reference TRBV2 and TRBJ1-4, the CDR3 gives the full variable domain: EPEVTQTPSHQVTQMGQEVILRCVPISNHLYFYWYRQILGQKVEFLVSFYNNEISEKSEIFDDQFSVERPDGSNFTLKIRSTKLEDSAMYFCASSLEKRVNEKLFFGSGTQLSVL.

The chain couples TRBV19 to TRBJ2-7, with TRBD1 identical over 10 bases. The germline gives CDR1 LNHDA, CDR2 SQIVND (reference sequence). The length of the CDR3 is 15 residues. V shed 3 bases and J 4 bases; nucleotides not matched to a gene: 6. The CDR3 DNA follows: TGTGCCAGTAGTATCGGGACAGGGGCGATTTACGAGCAGTACTTC. Amino acid sequence: CASSIGTGAIYEQYF.

This clone was seen more than once but under ten times. J is TRBJ2-7 and V is TRBV2; no definite D call. CDR1 is SNHLY, CDR2 FYNNEI, per germline. V was cut by 5 bases and J by 5 bases, with 13 bases left in between. The CDR3 length is 13 residues. The CDR3 coding sequence is TGTGCCAGCAGTCCACCCTTCACGGACGAGCAGTACTTC. Amino acid sequence: CASSPPFTDEQYF.

This clone was found once. The chain joins TRBV15 to TRBJ2-3; no clear D gene. V was cut by 1 base and J by 0 bases, with 8 bases left in between. This CDR3 comprises 15 residues. The germline V gene has CDR1 LNHNV and CDR2 YYDKDF (reference sequence). The DNA for the CDR3 is TGTGCCACCAGCAGAGGTCCCTCCAGCACAGATACGCAGTATTTT. This codes for CATSRGPSSTDTQYF.